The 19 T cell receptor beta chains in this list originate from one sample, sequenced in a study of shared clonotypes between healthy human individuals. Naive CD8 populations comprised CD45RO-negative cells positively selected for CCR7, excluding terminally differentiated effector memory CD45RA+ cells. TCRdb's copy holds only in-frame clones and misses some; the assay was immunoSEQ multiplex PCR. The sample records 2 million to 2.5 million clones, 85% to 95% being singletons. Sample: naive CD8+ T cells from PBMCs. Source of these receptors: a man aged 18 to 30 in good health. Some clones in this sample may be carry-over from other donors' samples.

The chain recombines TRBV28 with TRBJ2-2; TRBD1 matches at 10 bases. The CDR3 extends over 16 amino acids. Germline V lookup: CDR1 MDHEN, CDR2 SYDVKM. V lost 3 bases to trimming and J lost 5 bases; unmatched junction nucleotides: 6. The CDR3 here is CASSLWDRGFTGELFF. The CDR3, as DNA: TGTGCCAGCAGTTTGTGGGACAGGGGTTTTACCGGGGAGCTGTTTTTT.

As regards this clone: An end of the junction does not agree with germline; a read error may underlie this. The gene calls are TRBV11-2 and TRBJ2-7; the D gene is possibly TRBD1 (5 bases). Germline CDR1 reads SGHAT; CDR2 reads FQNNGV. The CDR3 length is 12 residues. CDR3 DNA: TGTGTCAGCAGCTTTGTCTCTCAGGGGCAGTACTTC. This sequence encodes CVSSFVSQGQYF. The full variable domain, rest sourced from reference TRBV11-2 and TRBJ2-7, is EAGVAQSPRYKIIEKRQSVAFWCNPISGHATLYWYQQILGQGPKLLIQFQNNGVVDDSQLPKDRFSAERLKGVDSTLKIQPAKLEDSAVYLCVSSFVSQGQYFGPGTRLTVT.

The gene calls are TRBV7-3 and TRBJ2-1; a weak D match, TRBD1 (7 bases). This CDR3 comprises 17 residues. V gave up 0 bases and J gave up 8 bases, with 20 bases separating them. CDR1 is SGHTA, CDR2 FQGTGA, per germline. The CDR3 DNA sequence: TGTGCCAGCAGCTTAACGCAGGGGGGCCCGGAAGAGGATGAGCAGTTCTTC. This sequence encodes CASSLTQGGPEEDEQFF.

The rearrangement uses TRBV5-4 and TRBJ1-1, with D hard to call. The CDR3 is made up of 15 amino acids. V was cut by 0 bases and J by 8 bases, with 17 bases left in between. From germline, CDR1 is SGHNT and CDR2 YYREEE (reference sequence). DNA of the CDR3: TGTGCCAGCAGCTTGGGGGAGTTGGTCCACTCCGAAGCTTTCTTT. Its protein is CASSLGELVHSEAFF. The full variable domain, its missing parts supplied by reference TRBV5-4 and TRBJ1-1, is ETGVTQSPTHLIKTRGQQVTLRCSSQSGHNTVSWYQQALGQGPQFIFQYYREEENGRGNFPPRFSGLQFPNYSSELNVNALELDDSALYLCASSLGELVHSEAFFGQGTRLTVV.

The CDR3 loop reads CASSGGTYPDRDQETQYF. The CDR3 DNA reads as TGCGCCAGCAGTGGGGGAACTTATCCGGACAGGGATCAAGAGACCCAGTACTTC. V and J are TRBV10-1 and TRBJ2-5; 8 bases line up with TRBD1. The CDR3 totals 18 residues. With 4 bases clipped from V and 2 bases from J, the junction kept 15 bases outside the gene matches. Germline V gene sequence: CDR1 WNHNN, CDR2 SYGVQD (reference sequence).

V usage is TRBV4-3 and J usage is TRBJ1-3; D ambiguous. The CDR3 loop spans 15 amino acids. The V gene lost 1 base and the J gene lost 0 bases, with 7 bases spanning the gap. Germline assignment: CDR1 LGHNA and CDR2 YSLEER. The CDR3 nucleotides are TGCGCCAGCAGCCAAGGGGTGATCTCTGGAAACACCATATATTTT. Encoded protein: CASSQGVISGNTIYF.

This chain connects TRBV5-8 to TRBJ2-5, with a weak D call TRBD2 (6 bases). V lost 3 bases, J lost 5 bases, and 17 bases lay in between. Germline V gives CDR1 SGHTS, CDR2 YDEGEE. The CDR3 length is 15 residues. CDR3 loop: CASSSGTQIIETQYF. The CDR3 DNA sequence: TGTGCCAGCAGCTCAGGGACTCAGATCATTGAGACCCAGTACTTC. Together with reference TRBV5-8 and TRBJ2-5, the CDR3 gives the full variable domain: EAGVTQSPTHLIKTRGQQATLRCSPISGHTSVYWYQQALGLGLQFLLWYDEGEERNRGNFPPRFSGRQFPNYSSELNVNALELEDSALYLCASSSGTQIIETQYFGPGTRLLVL.

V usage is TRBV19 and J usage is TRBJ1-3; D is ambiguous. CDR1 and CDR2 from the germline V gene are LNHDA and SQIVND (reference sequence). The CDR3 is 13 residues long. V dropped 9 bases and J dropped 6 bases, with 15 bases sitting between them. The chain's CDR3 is CASIRANENTIYF. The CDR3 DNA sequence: TGTGCCAGCATCCGGGCAAATGAAAACACCATATATTTT.

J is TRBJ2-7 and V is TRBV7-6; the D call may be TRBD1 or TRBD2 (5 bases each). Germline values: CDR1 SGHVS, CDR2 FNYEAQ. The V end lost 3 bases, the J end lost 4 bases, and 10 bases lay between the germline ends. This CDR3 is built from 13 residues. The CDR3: CASSLGTKYEQYF. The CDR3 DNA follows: TGTGCCAGCAGCTTGGGGACCAAATACGAGCAGTACTTC.

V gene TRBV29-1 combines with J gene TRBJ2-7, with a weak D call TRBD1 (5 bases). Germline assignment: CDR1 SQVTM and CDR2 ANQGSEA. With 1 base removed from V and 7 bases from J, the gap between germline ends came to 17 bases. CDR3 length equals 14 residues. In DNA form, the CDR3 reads TGCAGCGTTGAAGTGCCGACAGTTCTGGGGGAGCAGTACTTC. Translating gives CSVEVPTVLGEQYF.

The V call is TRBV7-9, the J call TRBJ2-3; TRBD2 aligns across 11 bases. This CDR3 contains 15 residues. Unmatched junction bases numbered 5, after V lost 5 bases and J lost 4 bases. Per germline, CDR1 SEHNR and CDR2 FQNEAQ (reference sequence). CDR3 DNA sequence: TGTGCCAGCAGCCGTCCGGGACTAGCGGCAGATACGCAGTATTTT. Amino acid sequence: CASSRPGLAADTQYF. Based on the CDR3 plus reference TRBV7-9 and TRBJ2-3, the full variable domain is DTGVSQNPRHKITKRGQNVTFRCDPISEHNRLYWYRQTLGQGPEFLTYFQNEAQLEKSRLLSDRFSAERPKGSFSTLEIQRTEQGDSAMYLCASSRPGLAADTQYFGPGTRLTVL.

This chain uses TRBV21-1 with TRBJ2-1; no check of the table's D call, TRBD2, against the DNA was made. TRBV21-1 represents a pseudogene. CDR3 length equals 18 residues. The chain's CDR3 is CASSIRRLAGGPYNEQFF. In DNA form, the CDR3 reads TGTGCCAGCAGCATCCGTCGACTAGCGGGAGGGCCTTACAATGAGCAGTTCTTC.

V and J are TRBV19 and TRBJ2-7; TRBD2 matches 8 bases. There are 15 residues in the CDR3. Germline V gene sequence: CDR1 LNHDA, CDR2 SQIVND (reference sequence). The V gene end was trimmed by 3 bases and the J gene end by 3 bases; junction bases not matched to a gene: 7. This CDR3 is CASSILAGGYYEQYF. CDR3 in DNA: TGTGCCAGTAGTATCCTCGCGGGAGGTTACTACGAGCAGTACTTC.

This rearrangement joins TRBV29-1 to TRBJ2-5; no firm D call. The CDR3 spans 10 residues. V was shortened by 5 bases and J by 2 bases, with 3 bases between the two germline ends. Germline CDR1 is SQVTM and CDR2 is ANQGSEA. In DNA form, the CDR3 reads TGCAGCGTTAGTCAAGAGACCCAGTACTTC. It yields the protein CSVSQETQYF.

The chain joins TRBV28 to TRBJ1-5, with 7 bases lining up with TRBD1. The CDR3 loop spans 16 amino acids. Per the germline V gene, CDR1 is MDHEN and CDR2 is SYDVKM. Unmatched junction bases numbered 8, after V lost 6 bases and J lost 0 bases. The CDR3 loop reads CASRGQRYHSNQPQHF. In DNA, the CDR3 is TGTGCCAGCAGGGGACAGCGCTACCATAGCAATCAGCCCCAGCATTTT.

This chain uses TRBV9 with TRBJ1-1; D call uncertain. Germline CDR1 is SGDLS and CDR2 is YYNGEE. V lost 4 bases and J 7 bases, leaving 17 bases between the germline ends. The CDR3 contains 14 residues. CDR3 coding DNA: TGTGCCAGCAGCCCTCCGGTTGCTGAGGGTGAAGCTTTCTTT. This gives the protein CASSPPVAEGEAFF.

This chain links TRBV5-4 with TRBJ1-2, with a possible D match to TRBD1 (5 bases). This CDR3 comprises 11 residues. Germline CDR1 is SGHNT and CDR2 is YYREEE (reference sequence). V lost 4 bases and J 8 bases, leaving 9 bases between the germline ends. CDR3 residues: CASSLDTGYTF. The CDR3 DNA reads TGTGCCAGCAGCCTGGACACGGGCTACACCTTC.

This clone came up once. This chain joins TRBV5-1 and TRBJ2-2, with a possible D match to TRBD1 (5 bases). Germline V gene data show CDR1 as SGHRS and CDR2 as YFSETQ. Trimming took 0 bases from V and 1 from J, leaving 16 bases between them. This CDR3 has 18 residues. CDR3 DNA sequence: TGCGCCAGCAGCTTGGCCTCCGTGGATAGGGGGAACACCGGGGAGCTGTTTTTT. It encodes CASSLASVDRGNTGELFF. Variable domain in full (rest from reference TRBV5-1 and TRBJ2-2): KAGVTQTPRYLIKTRGQQVTLSCSPISGHRSVSWYQQTPGQGLQFLFEYFSETQRNKGNFPGRFSGRQFSNSRSEMNVSTLELGDSALYLCASSLASVDRGNTGELFFGEGSRLTVL.

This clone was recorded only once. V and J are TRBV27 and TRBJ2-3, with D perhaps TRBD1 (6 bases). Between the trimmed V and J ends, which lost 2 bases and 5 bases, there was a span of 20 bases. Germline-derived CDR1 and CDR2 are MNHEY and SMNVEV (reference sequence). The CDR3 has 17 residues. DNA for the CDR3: TGTGCCAGCAGTTTAACTTCTTATGGCAGGGGAAAAGATACGCAGTATTTT. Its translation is CASSLTSYGRGKDTQYF.